A selection of T cell receptor beta chains follows, all from one sample in a study of blood T cell repertoires in COVID-19. Assay used: immunoSEQ multiplex PCR; TCRdb lists only in-frame clones, some missing. This sample has 140,000 or so clones, with 70% to 80% found just once. The source material was peripheral blood. The origin of the receptors is an older woman with COVID-19, enrolled during active disease. Both conserved end residues are part of each CDR3. The D gene is left open where the match is weak. Some rows mark clone size as missing; the rest say once, few, many or name a class of expanded clone.

TRBJ1-5,TRBD1,few,TRBV19,TGTGCCAGTAGTGTGGACAGGGGCAATCAGCCCCAGCATTTT,CASSVDRGNQPQHF
TRBJ2-2,.,.,TRBV27,TGTGCCAGCACCCTGACTAGAACCACCGGGGAGCTGTTTTTT,CASTLTRTTGELFF
TRBJ1-5,.,once,TRBV19,TGTGCCACCTCCTCGGGGGGGGGTCTAATGCAGCCCCAGCATTTT,CATSSGGGLMQPQHF
TRBJ1-2,.,.,TRBV20-1,TGCAGTGCTACGCGGGCTGGCTACACCTTC,CSATRAGYTF
TRBJ1-5,.,.,TRBV27,TGTGCCAGCAGTTCGAATCAGCCCCAGCATTTT,CASSSNQPQHF
TRBJ2-7,.,.,TRBV14,TGTGCCAGCACGGCAGGGAAGAACTACGAGCAGTACTTC,CASTAGKNYEQYF
TRBJ2-3,TRBD2,.,TRBV6-6,TGTGCCAGCAGAGGAAGGGGTGAACCGAGGGGAGGGACGCAGTATTTT,CASRGRGEPRGGTQYF
TRBJ2-3,.,.,TRBV29-1,TGCAGCGTTAGCAGGGGATCGAAGGGAGATACGCAGTATTTT,CSVSRGSKGDTQYF
TRBJ1-1,.,.,TRBV30,TGTGCCTGGAGTGCCGACAGGTTGAACACTGAAGCTTTCTTT,CAWSADRLNTEAFF
TRBJ1-2,.,.,TRBV6-1,TGTGCCAGCAGTGAAGTGGTGTGGCAGAATCATGGCTACACCTTC,CASSEVVWQNHGYTF
TRBJ1-5,.,.,TRBV28,TGTGCCAGCAGTCCGCGACCCAGGGGACAGCCCCAGCATTTT,CASSPRPRGQPQHF
TRBJ2-2,TRBD1,few,TRBV5-1,TGCGCCAGCAGCTTGTTACAGGGGGCGTTCGGCGGGGAGCTGTTTTTT,CASSLLQGAFGGELFF
TRBJ1-2,TRBD1,.,TRBV28,TGTGCCAGCAGTTTAGGACAGGCCAACTATGGCTACACCTTC,CASSLGQANYGYTF
TRBJ1-6,TRBD1,.,TRBV2,TGTGCCAGCAGTAAAACAGGGGGTTCACCCCTCCACTTT,CASSKTGGSPLHF